These T cell receptor beta chains were read from a single sample in a study of CD8 T cells in ankylosing spondylitis. From the 5' RACE reads, TCRdb called clonotypes with MiXCR, one entry per CDR3 protein. The sample has fewer than 350,000 distinct CDR3 sequences, 9.5% to 13% seen once; the top ten hold about 10%. The sample consisted of blood, either unsorted or a sorted T cell fraction (not recorded which). These receptors were collected from a female donor with ankylosing spondylitis or in good health (not recorded which). CDR3s include the opening cysteine and the closing phenylalanine or tryptophan. Fields, in order: D gene, J gene, V gene, CDR3 protein. D genes are given only for firm matches.

d_call: TRBD1
j_call: TRBJ2-3
v_call: TRBV20-1
cdr3_aa: CSARGTGGTDTQYF

d_call: NA
j_call: TRBJ2-2
v_call: TRBV10-1
cdr3_aa: CASGPNTGELFF

d_call: TRBD1
j_call: TRBJ1-1
v_call: TRBV12-3/TRBV12-4
cdr3_aa: CASSFRQGRTEAFF

d_call: NA
j_call: TRBJ2-1
v_call: TRBV5-5
cdr3_aa: CASSLRYGGPYNEQFF

d_call: NA
j_call: TRBJ2-6
v_call: TRBV18
cdr3_aa: CASSPRGPGSGANVLTF

d_call: NA
j_call: TRBJ2-1
v_call: TRBV4-2
cdr3_aa: CASSQVGPTQQFF

d_call: NA
j_call: TRBJ2-5
v_call: TRBV20-1
cdr3_aa: CSAISTAQETQYF

d_call: TRBD1
j_call: TRBJ1-1
v_call: TRBV20-1
cdr3_aa: CSAGGTVNTEAFF

d_call: TRBD1
j_call: TRBJ2-2
v_call: TRBV12-3/TRBV12-4
cdr3_aa: CASSPTGGRNTGELFF

d_call: NA
j_call: TRBJ2-1
v_call: TRBV4-1
cdr3_aa: CASSQDGDYNEQFF

d_call: NA
j_call: TRBJ1-2
v_call: TRBV20-1
cdr3_aa: CSARDPWGEDYGYTF

d_call: NA
j_call: TRBJ2-3
v_call: TRBV7-9
cdr3_aa: CASSLIPLTSADTQYF

d_call: NA
j_call: TRBJ2-3
v_call: TRBV2
cdr3_aa: CASRVGRNTDTQYF

d_call: TRBD1
j_call: TRBJ2-5
v_call: TRBV7-2
cdr3_aa: CASSWGQGSETQYF

d_call: TRBD1
j_call: TRBJ2-1
v_call: TRBV5-1
cdr3_aa: CASSLARTGGAGNEQFF

d_call: NA
j_call: TRBJ2-3
v_call: TRBV20-1
cdr3_aa: CSATQRGQGEVTDTRYF

d_call: NA
j_call: TRBJ1-1
v_call: TRBV6-2/TRBV6-3
cdr3_aa: CASSYFGDNTEAFF

d_call: TRBD1
j_call: TRBJ2-2
v_call: TRBV29-1
cdr3_aa: CSVRQGNTGELFF

d_call: TRBD2
j_call: TRBJ2-3
v_call: TRBV30
cdr3_aa: CAWRPTSGRTDTQYF

d_call: TRBD2
j_call: TRBJ2-1
v_call: TRBV2
cdr3_aa: CASSETSGIPNEQFF

d_call: TRBD1
j_call: TRBJ2-1
v_call: TRBV5-1
cdr3_aa: CASSSSGTGHNEQFF

d_call: TRBD2
j_call: TRBJ2-4
v_call: TRBV6-5
cdr3_aa: CASSFTPGRGGDNIQYF

d_call: TRBD2
j_call: TRBJ2-1
v_call: TRBV29-1
cdr3_aa: CSVRTSGGAGEQFF

d_call: NA
j_call: TRBJ2-7
v_call: TRBV11-1
cdr3_aa: CASSRFGGRSPLLSYEQYF

d_call: NA
j_call: TRBJ2-2
v_call: TRBV5-1
cdr3_aa: CASSLERGKTGELFF

d_call: NA
j_call: TRBJ1-6
v_call: TRBV20-1
cdr3_aa: CSASRPGAKSNSPLHF

d_call: NA
j_call: TRBJ2-1
v_call: TRBV20-1
cdr3_aa: CSARVPSNGEQFF

d_call: TRBD2
j_call: TRBJ2-3
v_call: TRBV5-6
cdr3_aa: CASSRGGWGTTDTQYF

d_call: NA
j_call: TRBJ2-7
v_call: TRBV7-9
cdr3_aa: CASSLLDTPYEQYF

d_call: NA
j_call: TRBJ2-1
v_call: TRBV6-4
cdr3_aa: CASRAGQGGYNEQFF

d_call: NA
j_call: TRBJ2-7
v_call: TRBV28
cdr3_aa: CASSLGPRGEQYF

d_call: NA
j_call: TRBJ1-1
v_call: TRBV12-3/TRBV12-4
cdr3_aa: CASRRAMNTEAFF

d_call: TRBD1
j_call: TRBJ1-6
v_call: TRBV30
cdr3_aa: CAWSREGASYNSPLHF

d_call: NA
j_call: TRBJ2-1
v_call: TRBV12-3/TRBV12-4
cdr3_aa: CASSFGSSHYNEQFF

d_call: TRBD1
j_call: TRBJ2-7
v_call: TRBV6-1
cdr3_aa: CASSTPPWDSSYEQYF

d_call: TRBD1
j_call: TRBJ1-2
v_call: TRBV5-1
cdr3_aa: CASSPGTASTNYGYTF

d_call: TRBD1
j_call: TRBJ2-7
v_call: TRBV30
cdr3_aa: CALDRGAYEQYF

d_call: NA
j_call: TRBJ1-4
v_call: TRBV6-1
cdr3_aa: CASGTVGTIGKLFF

d_call: NA
j_call: TRBJ1-1
v_call: TRBV5-1
cdr3_aa: CASSLDTGTNTEAFF

d_call: NA
j_call: TRBJ1-5
v_call: TRBV12-3/TRBV12-4
cdr3_aa: CASSLNGGSNQPQHF

d_call: TRBD1
j_call: TRBJ1-5
v_call: TRBV7-2
cdr3_aa: CASSLPRGPNQPQHF

d_call: NA
j_call: TRBJ1-5
v_call: TRBV28
cdr3_aa: CASSPLGGARGYQPQHF